This paragraph covers one T cell receptor (beta chain) sequence. Its antigen is not identified. Other DNA sequences in this sample translate to the same CDR3. This specimen belongs to a study of OX40 agonist ivuxolimab in advanced cancers. Looking at the study overall: Three patients, one with hepatocellular carcinoma and two with cutaneous melanoma, achieved partial responses. Study-wide points: The study found that CD8+ T cells averaged more expanded clones than CD4+. The investigators did not determine what antigen specificity the expanded peripheral T cells had.

Germline V gene lookup returns CDR1 MDHEN and CDR2 SYDVKM. The length of the CDR3 is 12 residues. The V end lost 6 bases, the J end lost 1 base, and 3 bases lay between the germline ends. Assay: immunoSEQ multiplex PCR; the TCRdb copy retains only in-frame clones and omits some. The sample yields about 140,000 clones, 75% to 95% seen once. The receptor was isolated from an adult with an advanced solid tumor such as melanoma, head and neck, liver or kidney cancer. This specimen was CD4+ or CD8+ T cells sorted from blood, taken in a trial of the OX40 agonist ivuxolimab. The chain links TRBV28 to TRBJ2-2; no clear D. DNA of the CDR3: TGTGCCAGCAGCCTGAACACCGGGGAGCTGTTTTTT. Its protein is CASSLNTGELFF.